The 2 T cell receptor beta chains below all came from one sample that was sequenced in a study of cytomegalovirus exposure and HLA in healthy donors. This PCR relied on a set of 60 Vbeta primers and 13 Jbeta primers. Here immunoSEQ multiplex PCR was the method, and the copy in TCRdb shows in-frame clones only, minus some. The table lists 160,000 or so clones, roughly three quarters of them singletons. The specimen sequenced was PBMCs. Receptors originate from a man aged 18 to 29 in good health and CMV-seropositive.

The count of this clone is one. The chain uses TRBV2 and TRBJ1-4, with TRBD1 as a possible D gene (6 bases). The CDR3 covers 13 residues. Per germline, CDR1 SNHLY and CDR2 FYNNEI. The V end lost 9 bases, the J end lost 7 bases, and 15 bases lay between the germline ends. For the CDR3, the DNA is TGTGCCAGTCAGGGGTCTCCAGTTGAAAAACTGTTTTTT. Protein sequence: CASQGSPVEKLFF. Looking up the rest from reference TRBV2 and TRBJ1-4 gives the full variable domain: EPEVTQTPSHQVTQMGQEVILRCVPISNHLYFYWYRQILGQKVEFLVSFYNNEISEKSEIFDDQFSVERPDGSNFTLKIRSTKLEDSAMYFCASQGSPVEKLFFGSGTQLSVL.

The genes are TRBV19 and TRBJ1-2; no clear D. The germline V and J ends were trimmed by 5 bases and 7 bases, with 17 bases remaining between them. Germline loops: CDR1 LNHDA, CDR2 SQIVND (reference sequence). This CDR3 contains 14 residues. As DNA, the CDR3 is TGTGCCAGTAGTGCCACAACAGTTACCTGTGGCTACACCTTC. This sequence encodes CASSATTVTCGYTF.